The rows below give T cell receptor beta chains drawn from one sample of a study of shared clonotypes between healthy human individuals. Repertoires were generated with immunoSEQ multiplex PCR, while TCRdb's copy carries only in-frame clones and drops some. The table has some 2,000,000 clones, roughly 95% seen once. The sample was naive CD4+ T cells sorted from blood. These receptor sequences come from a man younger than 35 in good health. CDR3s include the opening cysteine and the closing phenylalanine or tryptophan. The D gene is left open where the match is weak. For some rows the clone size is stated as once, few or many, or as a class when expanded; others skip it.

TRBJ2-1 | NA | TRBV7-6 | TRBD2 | TGTGCCAGCAGCCCCAGACTAGCGAGTGAGCAGTTCTTC | CASSPRLASEQFF
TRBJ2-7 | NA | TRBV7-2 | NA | TGTGCCAGCAGCTTATGGGTCGGGTCATACGAGCAGTACTTC | CASSLWVGSYEQYF
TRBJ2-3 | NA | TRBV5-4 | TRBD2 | TGTGCCAGCAGCCCTTCTAGCGGGAGAGAAGATACGCAGTATTTT | CASSPSSGREDTQYF
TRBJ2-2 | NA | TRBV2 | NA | TGTGCCAGCAGCGAAACTGGTTTATCCACCGGGGAGCTGTTTTTT | CASSETGLSTGELFF
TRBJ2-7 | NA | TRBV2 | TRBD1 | TGTGCCAGCAGTGTCGACAGGGAGAGCTACGAGCAGTACTTC | CASSVDRESYEQYF
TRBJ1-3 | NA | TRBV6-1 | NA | TGTGCCAGCAGTGAAGAGGTGGGCACCTCTGGAAACACCATATATTTT | CASSEEVGTSGNTIYF
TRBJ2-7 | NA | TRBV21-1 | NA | TGTGCCAGCAGCAAAGACCTGGAGGGTCCTTGCGAGCAGTACTTC | CASSKDLEGPCEQYF
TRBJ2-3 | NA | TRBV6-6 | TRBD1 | TGTGCCGCACAACCGGGACAGACAGATACGCAGTATTTT | CAAQPGQTDTQYF
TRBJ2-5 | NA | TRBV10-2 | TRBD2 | TGCGCCAGCCCTACTAGCGGGAGTGAGGAGACCCAGTACTTC | CASPTSGSEETQYF
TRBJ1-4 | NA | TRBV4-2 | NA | TGTGCCAGCAGCCAAGATCAGGGAGGGAGAGGAAAACTGTTTTTT | CASSQDQGGRGKLFF
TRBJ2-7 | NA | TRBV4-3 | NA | TGCGCCAGCAGCCAAGCCTCAGGGAGGTACGAGCAGTACTTC | CASSQASGRYEQYF
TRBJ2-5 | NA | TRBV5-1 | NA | TGCGCCAGCAGCCGCAGGGATTTGCAAGAGACCCAGTACTTC | CASSRRDLQETQYF
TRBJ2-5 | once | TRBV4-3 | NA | TGCGCCAGCAGCCAAGATTGGTCTACACCAGAGACCCAGTACTTC | CASSQDWSTPETQYF
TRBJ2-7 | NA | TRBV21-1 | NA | TGTGCCAGCAGCAAAAGCAGAACTTACGAGCAGTACTTC | CASSKSRTYEQYF
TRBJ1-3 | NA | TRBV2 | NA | TGTGCCAGCACGACGGGGATCTCTGGAAACACCATATATTTT | CASTTGISGNTIYF
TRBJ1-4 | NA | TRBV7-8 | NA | TGTGCCAGCAGCTTAACAGGCCTTAATGAAAAACTGTTTTTT | CASSLTGLNEKLFF
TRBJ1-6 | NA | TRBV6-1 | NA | TGTGCCAGCAGTGAAAGCTCACCCCTCCACTTT | CASSESSPLHF
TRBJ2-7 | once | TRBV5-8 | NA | TGTGCCAGCACCTACTCCCCCCCCGCTAGGGGGAGAACCTACGAGCAGTACTTC | CASTYSPPARGRTYEQYF
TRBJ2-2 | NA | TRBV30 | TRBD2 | TGTGCCTGGAGAACCGCGGCTAGCGGGAACACCGGGGAGCTGTTTTTT | CAWRTAASGNTGELFF
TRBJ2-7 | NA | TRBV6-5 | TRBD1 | TGTGCCACGACCCGGGACAGAGGCTACGAGCAGTACTTC | CATTRDRGYEQYF
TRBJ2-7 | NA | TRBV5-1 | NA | TGCGCCAGCAGCTTGGGACAGAGTCCTACCTACGAGCAGTACTTC | CASSLGQSPTYEQYF
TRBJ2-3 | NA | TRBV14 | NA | TGTGCCAGCAGCCAACAAATCAGCATCGCTAGTCCAGATACGCAGTATTTT | CASSQQISIASPDTQYF
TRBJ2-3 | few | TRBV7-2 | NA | TGTGCCAGCAGCCCCAGGTCGTCCGCAGATACGCAGTATTTT | CASSPRSSADTQYF
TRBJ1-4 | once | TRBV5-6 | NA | TGTGCCAGCAGCCCAGGGGCAACTAATGAAAAACTGTTTTTT | CASSPGATNEKLFF
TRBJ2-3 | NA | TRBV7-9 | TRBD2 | TGTGCCAGCAGCTTAATTCGACTAGCGGGGGGATCTAGCACAGATACGCAGTATTTT | CASSLIRLAGGSSTDTQYF
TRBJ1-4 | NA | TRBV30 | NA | TGTGCCTGGAAGAGGTTTACTAATGAAAAACTGTTTTTT | CAWKRFTNEKLFF
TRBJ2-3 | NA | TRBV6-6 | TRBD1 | TGTGCCAGCAGTAGGGGGCAGCCAAACACAGATACGCAGTATTTT | CASSRGQPNTDTQYF
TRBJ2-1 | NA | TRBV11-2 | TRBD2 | TGTGCCAGCAGCCCCCGAACTAGCGGGAGGGTTTACAATGAGCAGTTCTTC | CASSPRTSGRVYNEQFF
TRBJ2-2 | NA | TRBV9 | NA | TGTGCCAGCAGCACACAGGGTAACACCGGGGAGCTGTTTTTT | CASSTQGNTGELFF
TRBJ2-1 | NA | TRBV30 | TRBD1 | TGTGCCTGGAGTAGCCGCAGGGGGCCCTACAATGAGCAGTTCTTC | CAWSSRRGPYNEQFF
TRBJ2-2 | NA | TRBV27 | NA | TGTGCCAGCAGTCACCGGTCATTAAACACCGGGGAGCTGTTTTTT | CASSHRSLNTGELFF
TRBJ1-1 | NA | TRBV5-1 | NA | TGCGCCAGCAGCACACAGGGTGGGACTGAAGCTTTCTTT | CASSTQGGTEAFF
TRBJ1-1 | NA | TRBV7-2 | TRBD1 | TGTGCCAGCAGCTTAGCGGGGACAGTTCAAGCCACTGAAGCTTTCTTT | CASSLAGTVQATEAFF
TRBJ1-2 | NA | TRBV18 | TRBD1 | TGTGCCAGCTCACCATCCGGGACAGGGGCTAACTATGGCTACACCTTC | CASSPSGTGANYGYTF
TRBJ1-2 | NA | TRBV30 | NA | TGTGCCTGGAGTGTAGGGCAGATGTGGAGGGGCTACACCTTC | CAWSVGQMWRGYTF
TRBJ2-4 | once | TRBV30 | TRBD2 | TGTGCCTGGAGATCTAGCGGGAGGGGTCTGAACATTCAGTACTTC | CAWRSSGRGLNIQYF
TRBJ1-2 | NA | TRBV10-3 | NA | TGTGCCATCAGTGATGGGACGGCTTTTTACTATGGCTACACCTTC | CAISDGTAFYYGYTF
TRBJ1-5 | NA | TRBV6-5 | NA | TGTGCCAGCAGTAACGGACGGATGAATCAGCCCCAGCATTTT | CASSNGRMNQPQHF
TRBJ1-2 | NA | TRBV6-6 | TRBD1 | TGTGCCAGCAGTTACTCGAAGGACAGGGTCTCTGGCTACACCTTC | CASSYSKDRVSGYTF
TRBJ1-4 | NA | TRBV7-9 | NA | TGTGCCAGCAGCTCACCCGCCCCCGGGGGTGTAACTAATGAAAAACTGTTTTTT | CASSSPAPGGVTNEKLFF
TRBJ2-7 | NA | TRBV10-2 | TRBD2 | TGCGCCAGCAGTGAAAGCGGGGGGTTCCTTGAGCAGTACTTC | CASSESGGFLEQYF
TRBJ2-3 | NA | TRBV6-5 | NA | TGTGCCAGCAGCACCTCTGTAGGTAGGACAGATACGCAGTATTTT | CASSTSVGRTDTQYF
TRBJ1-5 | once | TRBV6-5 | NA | TGTGCCAGCAGTTCCTACCCCAATCAGCCCCAGCATTTT | CASSSYPNQPQHF
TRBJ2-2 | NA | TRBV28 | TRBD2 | TGTGCCAGCAGTTTCCCCGGGACTACGAACACCGGGGAGCTGTTTTTT | CASSFPGTTNTGELFF
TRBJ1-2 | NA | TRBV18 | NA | TGTGCCAGCTCCCCCGGGCGGGATGGCTACACCTTC | CASSPGRDGYTF
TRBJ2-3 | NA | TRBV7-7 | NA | TGTGCTAGCAGCTTAGATGGCGGTAGCACAGATACGCAGTATTTT | CASSLDGGSTDTQYF
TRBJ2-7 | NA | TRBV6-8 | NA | TGTGCCAGCAGTTGGGCAGGGATATACGAGCAGTACTTC | CASSWAGIYEQYF
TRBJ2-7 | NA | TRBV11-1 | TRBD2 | TGTGCCAGCAGCCCCCGGGAGGGCGCCTACGAGCAGTACTTC | CASSPREGAYEQYF
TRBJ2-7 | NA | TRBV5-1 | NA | TGCGCCAGCAGCTTGGACGGAGACAGCTCCTACGAGCAGTACTTC | CASSLDGDSSYEQYF
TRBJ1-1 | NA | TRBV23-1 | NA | TGCGCCAGCAGTCCTCTAGTACAGCGCATGAACACTGAAGCTTTCTTT | CASSPLVQRMNTEAFF
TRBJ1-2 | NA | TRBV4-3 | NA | TGCGCCAGCAGCCGGCCGGGGTTAGGCTACACCTTC | CASSRPGLGYTF